The present entry profiles one T cell receptor (beta chain) with its context. The antigen it binds to is not known. Base qualities are not provided; no much larger clone lies one nucleotide away. This sample was taken from a study of blood T cell repertoires in COVID-19 (dated by TCRdb to the early 2020s). A note on the overall study: Samples covering the acute and convalescent phases of COVID-19 were provided by collaborators in the United States, Italy and Spain. Where available, HLA class I and class II types were obtained from metadata supplied by the sample provider rather than from assay-based typing. The dataset comprised deeply sampled blood TCRbeta repertoires from subjects exposed to, actively infected with, or recovered from COVID-19. Sample metadata almost always included a de-identified subject ID, COVID-19 status, age in years and sex. Samples came from the ongoing ImmuneRACE study (first 160 participants) plus 1,254 subjects from 6 global collaborators. The material from the prospective study consisted of cDNA or gDNA derived from T cells, B-cell-depleted T cells, or PBMCs. A freely available public database, intended as a resource for researchers studying the immune response to SARS-CoV-2, is where the repertoires were released.

A second Seattle source provided samples from volunteer blood donors who had recovered from COVID-19. Whole blood was collected in K2EDTA tubes by collaborating institutions according to the institutions' own protocols. For TCRbeta analysis, collaborators shipped samples in one of three forms: frozen whole blood, isolated PBMCs, or DNA extracted from either of those sample types. In the germline V gene, CDR1 corresponds to MNHEY and CDR2 to SVGAGI. V and J are truncated by 0 bases and 3 bases respectively, leaving an intervening sequence of 9 bases. The CDR3 holds 15 amino acids from the cysteine to the phenylalanine. The only DNA kept is the CDR3, 45 bases in frame from the first base. Summary of the overall study and its limitations: The amount of clinical and demographic metadata varied by source and participant and was provided uncurated.

The immunoSEQ Assay, a bias-controlled multiplex PCR, was used to amplify TCRbeta CDR3 regions from genomic DNA. The original pipeline was this. Nucleated cell counts per sample were estimated from amplification of reference gene primers within the assay. Sequence reads were collapsed and filtered to measure the absolute abundance of every unique TCRbeta CDR3 rearrangement. For each sample, productive Simpson clonality was calculated by taking the square root of Simpson's diversity index across productive rearrangements. The table comes from immuneACCESS by way of TCRdb, which keeps in-frame sequences with V and J called. Part of the clones is missing from these tables; in studies checked, under half for an unresolved V gene and the rest for unknown reasons. V, J and clone size are those of that table, while D and trimming were read from the DNA. The sample records about 300,000 clones, around 89% of which are singletons. Approximately 7.2% of the sample comes from the top ten.

This TCR was recovered from a young woman who had recovered from COVID-19. This sequence uses TRBV6-5 and TRBJ1-5; the D gene is possibly TRBD1, with 5 bases matching. The sample comprised peripheral blood. The DNA reads TGTGCCAGCAGTTACTCGCAGGGTTTCAATCAGCCCCAGCATTTT. Protein translation: CASSYSQGFNQPQHF.